These T cell receptor beta chains were read from a single sample in a study of response to subunit inactivated influenza vaccine. TCRdb re-analysed the RT-PCR reads in MiXCR, keeping a single row per CDR3 protein. The table shows 500,000 to 550,000 distinct CDR3 sequences, with about 7.6% occurring only once. The specimen was PBMCs from blood, collected less than 30 months after vaccination. All receptors come from a man aged 45-69 years who received an inactivated influenza vaccine. Both conserved end residues are part of each CDR3. Fields, in order: clone size, J gene, V gene, D gene, CDR3 protein, CDR3 DNA. A D gene is named only where the DNA matches it firmly. The size entry is marked missing in some rows and otherwise reads once, few, many or a size class.

many | TRBJ1-1 | TRBV2 | TRBD1 | CASRATGGLTEAFF | TGTGCCAGCAGGGCTACAGGGGGACTGACTGAAGCTTTCTTT
. | TRBJ1-5 | TRBV7-6 | . | CASSLSPGQPQHF | TGTGCCAGCAGCCTAAGCCCGGGGCAGCCCCAGCATTTT
. | TRBJ2-1 | TRBV7-2 | . | CASSSRDNYNEQFF | TGTGCCAGCAGCTCCCGGGACAACTACAATGAGCAGTTCTTC
few | TRBJ1-1 | TRBV6-1 | . | CASHPAGANTEAFF | TGTGCCAGCCACCCCGCCGGGGCGAACACTGAAGCTTTCTTT
. | TRBJ2-1 | TRBV15 | TRBD1 | CATSREGQIKVQFF | TGTGCCACCAGCAGAGAGGGACAGATAAAGGTGCAGTTCTTC
many | TRBJ2-1 | TRBV7-9 | . | CASSSWDEQFF | TGTGCCAGCAGTTCATGGGATGAGCAGTTCTTC
. | TRBJ2-6 | TRBV9 | . | CASSVVGHSFSGANVLTF | TGTGCCAGCAGCGTAGTAGGACACAGTTTCTCTGGGGCCAACGTCCTGACTTTC
. | TRBJ1-6 | TRBV20-1 | TRBD1 | CSARDPRTGATNSPLHF | TGCAGTGCTAGAGATCCTAGGACAGGGGCGACTAATTCACCCCTCCACTTT
few | TRBJ2-2 | TRBV4-3 | TRBD2 | CASSPRAGLGTGELFF | TGCGCCAGCAGTCCTAGAGCGGGGCTAGGGACCGGGGAGCTGTTTTTT
many | TRBJ1-2 | TRBV12-3/TRBV12-4 | TRBD1 | CASSPTGGTGYGYTF | TGTGCCAGCAGTCCGACAGGGGGAACAGGCTATGGCTACACCTTC
. | TRBJ2-3 | TRBV15 | TRBD2 | CATSRQGSGGDTQYF | TGTGCCACCAGCAGGCAGGGTAGCGGGGGAGATACGCAGTATTTT
. | TRBJ2-7 | TRBV12-3/TRBV12-4 | . | CASNTGYEQYF | TGTGCCAGCAACACGGGGTACGAGCAGTACTTC
. | TRBJ2-3 | TRBV14 | . | CASKLGSTDTQYF | TGTGCCAGCAAGTTAGGTAGCACAGATACGCAGTATTTT
. | TRBJ2-7 | TRBV2 | . | CASRESSASYEQYF | TGTGCCAGCAGAGAGTCTAGCGCCTCCTACGAGCAGTACTTC
. | TRBJ2-7 | TRBV7-9 | . | CASSSRTAQKYYEQYF | TGTGCCAGCAGCTCGCGAACGGCGCAGAAGTATTACGAGCAGTACTTC
. | TRBJ2-7 | TRBV4-1 | TRBD1 | CASSQARQGFGEQYF | TGCGCCAGCAGCCAAGCCCGACAGGGTTTTGGCGAGCAGTACTTC
few | TRBJ2-4 | TRBV1 | . | CTSSAPGSGNIQYF | TGCACCAGCAGCGCTCCCGGGTCGGGGAACATTCAGTACTTC
. | TRBJ2-5 | TRBV6-2/TRBV6-3 | TRBD2 | CASSLRRTSGRQDTQYF | TGTGCCAGCAGCCTCCGCCGGACTAGCGGGAGGCAAGATACCCAGTACTTC
few | TRBJ1-6 | TRBV4-3 | . | CASSQDEGSPLHF | TGCGCCAGCAGCCAAGACGAGGGTTCACCCCTCCACTTT
few | TRBJ1-5 | TRBV20-1 | TRBD1 | CSASRDRDRQPQHF | TGCAGTGCTAGTAGAGACAGGGATCGGCAGCCCCAGCATTTT
many | TRBJ2-1 | TRBV3-1 | TRBD1 | CASSDLMGQGAEQFF | TGTGCCAGCAGTGACCTGATGGGACAGGGAGCTGAGCAGTTCTTC
few | TRBJ2-7 | TRBV14 | TRBD1 | CASSPTPSWDRDYEQYF | TGTGCCAGCAGCCCGACGCCTTCCTGGGACAGGGACTACGAGCAGTACTTC
many | TRBJ2-7 | TRBV5-1 | . | CASSSPVPGFIDEQYF | TGCGCCAGCAGCTCTCCCGTACCGGGATTTATAGACGAGCAGTACTTC
many | TRBJ2-7 | TRBV12-3/TRBV12-4 | . | CASRAQGFYEQYF | TGTGCCAGCAGGGCACAGGGCTTCTACGAGCAGTACTTC
. | TRBJ1-1 | TRBV5-1 | . | CASSTRSVNTEAFF | TGCGCCAGCAGCACGAGGAGCGTGAACACTGAAGCTTTCTTT
. | TRBJ2-1 | TRBV24-1 | TRBD2 | CATSDLLAGGQNEQFF | TGTGCCACCAGTGATTTATTGGCGGGGGGCCAGAATGAGCAGTTCTTC
few | TRBJ2-2 | TRBV9 | . | CASSATRQANTGELFF | TGTGCCAGCAGCGCCACTAGGCAAGCGAACACCGGGGAGCTGTTTTTT
many | TRBJ2-7 | TRBV2 | . | CASIRWFVTYEQYF | TGTGCCAGCATCAGATGGTTTGTCACCTACGAGCAGTACTTC
few | TRBJ1-2 | TRBV20-1 | . | CSARQPGDYGYTF | TGCAGTGCTAGGCAACCCGGAGACTATGGCTACACCTTC
few | TRBJ1-3 | TRBV7-2 | . | CASSIQGSGNTIYF | TGTGCCAGCAGCATCCAGGGATCTGGAAACACCATATATTTT
. | TRBJ1-1 | TRBV24-1 | . | CATSYLGEAFF | TGTGCCACCAGTTACCTGGGAGAAGCTTTCTTT
few | TRBJ2-1 | TRBV7-2 | . | CASSFGPGGDEQFF | TGTGCCAGCAGCTTTGGACCCGGGGGAGATGAGCAGTTCTTC
many | TRBJ1-1 | TRBV12-3/TRBV12-4 | . | CASSLSAWNAEAFF | TGTGCCAGCAGTTTATCGGCCTGGAACGCTGAAGCTTTCTTT
few | TRBJ1-5 | TRBV10-2 | TRBD1 | CATRTGGEQPQHF | TGCGCCACCCGGACAGGGGGCGAGCAGCCCCAGCATTTT
. | TRBJ2-5 | TRBV29-1 | . | CSVVDVETQYF | TGCAGCGTTGTAGACGTGGAGACCCAGTACTTC
. | TRBJ2-3 | TRBV29-1 | TRBD2 | CSGTSGPTDTQYF | TGCAGCGGAACTAGCGGACCTACAGATACGCAGTATTTT
many | TRBJ2-2 | TRBV9 | TRBD1 | CASSVGPLTGSGELFF | TGTGCCAGCAGCGTAGGGCCCCTGACAGGGTCCGGGGAGCTGTTTTTT
. | TRBJ2-3 | TRBV5-5 | . | CASSLVPGALKTDTQYF | TGTGCCAGCAGCTTGGTTCCGGGGGCGCTTAAAACAGATACGCAGTATTTT
many | TRBJ1-1 | TRBV20-1 | . | CSARDLGDATEAFF | TGCAGTGCTAGAGATCTTGGGGACGCCACTGAAGCTTTCTTT
many | TRBJ2-7 | TRBV29-1 | TRBD2 | CSVVSLAEPYEQYF | TGCAGCGTTGTTAGCCTAGCGGAGCCCTACGAGCAGTACTTC
once | TRBJ2-1 | TRBV20-1 | TRBD2 | CCARQPGGELNEQFF | TGCTGTGCTAGACAACCCGGGGGGGAATTAAATGAGCAGTTCTTC
. | TRBJ1-5 | TRBV20-1 | TRBD1 | CSARQGAEQPQHF | TGCAGTGCTAGGCAGGGGGCGGAGCAGCCCCAGCATTTT
many | TRBJ1-2 | TRBV15 | . | CATSRDLAGNYGYTF | TGTGCCACCAGCAGAGATTTAGCGGGAAACTATGGCTACACCTTC
. | TRBJ2-1 | TRBV20-1 | . | CSARQGTRRGGNEQFF | TGCAGTGCTAGGCAAGGGACTCGGAGGGGTGGCAATGAGCAGTTCTTC
. | TRBJ2-5 | TRBV9 | . | CASSFSPGLGETQYF | TGTGCCAGCAGCTTCTCGCCGGGGCTCGGGGAGACCCAGTACTTC
. | TRBJ1-2 | TRBV12-3/TRBV12-4 | TRBD1 | CASSGDRERSYGYTF | TGTGCCAGCAGTGGAGACAGGGAGCGGAGCTATGGCTACACCTTC
few | TRBJ2-2 | TRBV25-1 | . | CATKGRQYTGELFF | TGTGCCACCAAGGGCAGACAATACACCGGGGAGCTGTTTTTT
many | TRBJ2-2 | TRBV29-1 | . | CSAEVFNTGELFF | TGCAGCGCCGAGGTCTTTAACACCGGGGAGCTGTTTTTT
few | TRBJ1-5 | TRBV20-1 | . | CSARDPLGAGANQPQHF | TGCAGTGCTAGAGACCCTCTTGGGGCAGGGGCAAATCAGCCCCAGCATTTT
. | TRBJ2-1 | TRBV7-3 | . | CASSPKRWGTVDEQFF | TGTGCCAGCAGCCCCAAAAGGTGGGGAACGGTCGATGAGCAGTTCTTC